This T cell receptor beta chain was sequenced for a study of early T cells in non-severe SARS-CoV-2 infection. Each CDR3 protein is one row after TCRdb ran MiXCR on the 5' RACE reads. The sample has about 46,000 distinct CDR3 sequences, roughly 10% seen once; the top ten hold roughly 4.8%. Germline lookup yields CDR1 MNHEY and CDR2 SMNVEV (reference sequence). V lost 7 bases to trimming and J lost 1 base, with 8 bases between them. The CDR3 has 12 amino acids. This clonotype is categorized as medium-sized (0.01 to 0.1%). The material sequenced was whole blood, taken at baseline. The V gene is TRBV27, the J gene TRBJ2-7; D ambiguous. This TCR came from an adult who was a healthcare worker with PCR-confirmed SARS-CoV-2 infection or an uninfected control (not recorded which). The CDR3 sequence is CASTGKSYEQYF. The CDR3, as DNA: TGTGCCAGCACTGGGAAATCCTACGAGCAGTACTTC.